Included here is one T cell receptor beta chain sequence, with context. Both 60 Vbeta primers and 13 Jbeta primers went into the PCR. Sequencing used immunoSEQ multiplex PCR; TCRdb keeps in-frame clones, though not all of them. The table lists around 130,000 clones, 82% of them singletons, with around 10% in the top ten. This record belongs to a study of cytomegalovirus exposure and HLA in healthy donors. V lost 3 bases to trimming and J lost 9 bases; unmatched junction nucleotides: 8. The germline gives CDR1 MDHEN, CDR2 SYDVKM. The CDR3 covers 15 residues. The source is a male donor in good health and CMV-seropositive. The sequencing sample was made of PBMCs. The chain recombines TRBV28 with TRBJ2-1; 10 bases line up with TRBD2. CDR3 loop: CASSFASSGSLEQFF. The DNA for the CDR3 is TGTGCCAGCAGTTTTGCGTCTAGCGGGAGTCTTGAGCAGTTCTTC.